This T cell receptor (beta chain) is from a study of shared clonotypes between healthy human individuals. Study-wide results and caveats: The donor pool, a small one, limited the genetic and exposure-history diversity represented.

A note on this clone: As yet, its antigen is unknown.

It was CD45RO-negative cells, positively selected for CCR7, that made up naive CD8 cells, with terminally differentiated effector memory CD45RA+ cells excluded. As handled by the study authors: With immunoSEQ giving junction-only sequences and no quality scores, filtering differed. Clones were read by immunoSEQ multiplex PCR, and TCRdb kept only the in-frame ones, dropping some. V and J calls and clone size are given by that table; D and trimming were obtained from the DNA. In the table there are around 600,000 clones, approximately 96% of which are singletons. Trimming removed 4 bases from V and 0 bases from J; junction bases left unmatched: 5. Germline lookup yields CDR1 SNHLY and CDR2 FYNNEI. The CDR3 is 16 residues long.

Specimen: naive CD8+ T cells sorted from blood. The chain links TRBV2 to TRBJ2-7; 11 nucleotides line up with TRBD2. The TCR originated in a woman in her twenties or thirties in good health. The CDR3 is CASSVLTSGTSYEQYF. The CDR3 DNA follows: TGTGCCAGCAGTGTCCTGACTAGCGGGACCTCCTACGAGCAGTACTTC.